These 12 T cell receptor beta chains came from one sample sequenced in a study of beta chain features in type 1 diabetes. Points from the study as a whole: Shortening that was moderate but significant affected the TCRB CDR3s of Type 1 diabetes patients in all four CD4+ subsets.

Every isolated RNA sample was fully reverse transcribed, so sequencing captured expressed TCRB transcripts. TCRdb's copy holds only in-frame clones and misses some; the assay was immunoSEQ multiplex PCR. Of around 360,000 clones in the sample, around 12% were seen once. For these TCRs, the target antigens are not known. Sequenced input: naive CD4+ T cells from blood. The receptors derive from a woman aged 18-29 years with type 1 diabetes.

The chain uses TRBV9 and TRBJ1-6, with D perhaps matching TRBD1 (5 bases). V was shortened by 0 bases and J by 8 bases, with 15 bases between the two germline ends. The CDR3 loop spans 16 amino acids. CDR1 is SGDLS and CDR2 is YYNGEE in the germline V gene. The CDR3 reads CASSVDGRTLDSPLHF. DNA of the CDR3: TGTGCCAGCAGCGTAGATGGCAGGACACTTGATTCACCCCTCCACTTT.

The V and J genes are TRBV7-9 and TRBJ1-1; the D is unclear. The CDR3 is 14 residues long. Germline CDR1 is SEHNR and CDR2 is FQNEAQ (reference sequence). Trimming took 4 bases from V and 4 from J, leaving 13 bases between them. CDR3 sequence (DNA): TGTGCCAGCAGCTCCTATCGCCGGGGCACTGAAGCTTTCTTT. Its protein is CASSSYRRGTEAFF.

V is TRBV6-1 and J is TRBJ1-2; 9 nucleotides line up with TRBD1. The CDR3 loop spans 13 amino acids. Germline V CDR1 and CDR2: MNHNS, SASEGT. Unmatched junction bases numbered 3, after V lost 6 bases and J lost 4 bases. The CDR3 region is CASSEQGAYGYTF. The CDR3 region has the DNA TGTGCCAGCAGCGAACAGGGGGCCTATGGCTACACCTTC.

In its sample, this clone was seen once. The CDR3 DNA reads TGTGCCAGCAGCTCGATAGGGGGGGGTGAGCAGTTCTTC. Its translation: CASSSIGGGEQFF. The chain combines TRBV7-3 with TRBJ2-1, with TRBD2 as a possible D gene (7 bases). Germline CDR1 SGHTA, CDR2 FQGTGA. The CDR3 runs 13 residues. V lost 4 bases and J 9 bases, leaving 13 bases between the germline ends.

V and J are TRBV25-1 and TRBJ1-2; the D is unclear. The CDR3 totals 14 residues. Trimming removed 3 bases at V and 0 bases at J, with 8 bases between. CDR1 and CDR2 (germline): MGHDK, SYGVNS. This CDR3 reads CASSEPGTNYGYTF. In DNA, the CDR3 is TGTGCCAGCAGTGAGCCCGGGACTAACTATGGCTACACCTTC.

This chain links TRBV5-5 with TRBJ2-1; 11 positions match TRBD2. Per the germline V gene, CDR1 is SGHKS and CDR2 is YYEKEE (reference sequence). There are 15 residues in the CDR3. Germline trimming cut 0 bases from V and 5 bases from J; bases unmatched to any gene: 1. CDR3 loop: CASSLGLAGNNEQFF. In DNA, the CDR3 is TGTGCCAGCAGCTTGGGACTAGCGGGGAACAATGAGCAGTTCTTC.

The chain links TRBV25-1 to TRBJ2-7; weak D call: TRBD2 (5 bases). V lost 3 bases to trimming and J lost 4 bases, with 16 bases between them. This CDR3 contains 15 residues. Germline loops: CDR1 MGHDK, CDR2 SYGVNS. For the CDR3, the DNA is TGTGCCAGCAGTGAGGGCTTGGGAGCAGCGTACGAGCAGTACTTC. Translated, it gives CASSEGLGAAYEQYF.

A few counts support this clone. The DNA of the CDR3 is TGTGCCATCAGTGACATGAGGGATCAGTACTTC. Translation gives CAISDMRDQYF. The gene calls are TRBV10-3 and TRBJ2-7; D is possibly TRBD2 (5 bases). Germline V lookup: CDR1 ENHRY, CDR2 SYGVKD. V lost 3 bases and J 10 bases, leaving 10 bases between the germline ends. The CDR3 is made up of 11 amino acids.

This clone was seen a few times. The V gene is TRBV28, the J gene TRBJ2-7, with 12 bases fitting TRBD1. The CDR3 sequence is 15 residues long. With V trimmed by 8 bases and J by 5 bases, 10 bases remained unmatched. Looked up from germline, CDR1 is MDHEN and CDR2 is SYDVKM. DNA of the CDR3: TGTGCCAGCGTATCCTCGGGGACAGGGGGCGACGAGCAGTACTTC. Protein product: CASVSSGTGGDEQYF.

This chain joins TRBV5-1 and TRBJ2-5, with 7 bases identical to TRBD1. This CDR3 spans 13 amino acids. The germline gives CDR1 SGHRS, CDR2 YFSETQ. V lost 3 bases to trimming and J lost 2 bases; unmatched junction nucleotides: 1. CDR3 amino acids: CASSSGQQETQYF. The CDR3 DNA sequence: TGCGCCAGCAGCTCGGGACAGCAAGAGACCCAGTACTTC.

A few counts support this clone. The chain couples TRBV28 to TRBJ1-2; 8 bases match TRBD1. CDR3 size: 13 residues. Germline lookup yields CDR1 MDHEN and CDR2 SYDVKM. V lost 6 bases to trimming and J lost 5 bases; unmatched junction nucleotides: 5. In nucleotides, the CDR3 is TGTGCCAGCAGACCGACAGGGGATTATGGCTACACCTTC. Its protein product is CASRPTGDYGYTF.

The V and J genes are TRBV4-1 and TRBJ2-2, with D possibly matching TRBD2 (6 bases). V was shortened by 4 bases and J by 2 bases, with 14 bases between the two germline ends. The CDR3 contains 16 residues. Germline V lookup: CDR1 MGHRA, CDR2 YSYEKL. CDR3 nucleotides: TGCGCCAGCAGCCCCGGGAGACTTTCCAACACCGGGGAGCTGTTTTTT. Amino acid sequence: CASSPGRLSNTGELFF.